The rows below give T cell receptor beta chains drawn from one sample of a study of shared clonotypes between healthy human individuals. Clones were sequenced by immunoSEQ multiplex PCR, and TCRdb holds only the in-frame ones, with some missing. The sample holds approximately 440,000 clones, 60% to 80% seen once. The sequencing sample was made of PBMCs. The receptors shown here come from a woman aged 40 to 50 in good health. Some clones in this sample may be carry-over from other donors' samples. The CDR3 runs from the conserved cysteine through the conserved F or W. The D gene is left open where the match is weak. Not all rows give a size; the values are once, few, many and, for expanded clones, a class.

J gene: TRBJ2-7
clone size: .
V gene: TRBV5-1
D gene: TRBD2
CDR3 protein: CASSLEASGSTYEQYF
CDR3 DNA: TGCGCCAGCAGCTTGGAAGCTAGCGGGAGCACCTACGAGCAGTACTTC

J gene: TRBJ2-1
clone size: .
V gene: TRBV18
D gene: TRBD2
CDR3 protein: CASSLSGTNNNEQFF
CDR3 DNA: TGTGCCAGCTCATTAAGCGGGACTAACAACAATGAGCAGTTCTTC

J gene: TRBJ1-4
clone size: few
V gene: TRBV27
D gene: TRBD1
CDR3 protein: CASTPRGQGFGTNEKLFF
CDR3 DNA: TGTGCCAGCACCCCGAGAGGACAGGGGTTTGGAACTAATGAAAAACTGTTTTTT

J gene: TRBJ2-7
clone size: medium-sized
V gene: TRBV2
D gene: TRBD1
CDR3 protein: CASSEGTGEQYF
CDR3 DNA: TGTGCCAGCAGTGAAGGGACAGGCGAGCAGTACTTC

J gene: TRBJ2-7
clone size: .
V gene: TRBV30
D gene: .
CDR3 protein: CAWSRERWNEQYF
CDR3 DNA: TGTGCCTGGAGCCGGGAAAGATGGAACGAGCAGTACTTC

J gene: TRBJ2-7
clone size: .
V gene: TRBV6-7
D gene: TRBD2
CDR3 protein: CASSYPMGRGLSYEQYF
CDR3 DNA: TGTGCCAGCAGTTACCCCATGGGGAGGGGACTGTCCTACGAGCAGTACTTC

J gene: TRBJ1-4
clone size: few
V gene: TRBV28
D gene: .
CDR3 protein: CARDRVPEKLFF
CDR3 DNA: TGTGCCAGGGACAGAGTGCCCGAAAAACTGTTTTTT

J gene: TRBJ1-2
clone size: .
V gene: TRBV18
D gene: .
CDR3 protein: CASSPPVKNHGYTF
CDR3 DNA: TGTGCCAGCTCACCACCGGTAAAAAACCATGGCTACACCTTC

J gene: TRBJ1-1
clone size: .
V gene: TRBV18
D gene: TRBD1
CDR3 protein: CASSPGTGAINTEAFF
CDR3 DNA: TGTGCCAGCTCACCAGGGACAGGGGCGATTAACACTGAAGCTTTCTTT

J gene: TRBJ2-7
clone size: .
V gene: TRBV2
D gene: TRBD1
CDR3 protein: CAGQGAGEQYF
CDR3 DNA: TGTGCCGGACAGGGGGCGGGAGAGCAGTACTTC

J gene: TRBJ1-1
clone size: .
V gene: TRBV21-1
D gene: .
CDR3 protein: CAVPGEKINTEAFF
CDR3 DNA: TGTGCCGTCCCTGGTGAAAAAATAAACACTGAAGCTTTCTTT

J gene: TRBJ2-5
clone size: once
V gene: TRBV5-1
D gene: TRBD2
CDR3 protein: CASSLEAGETQYF
CDR3 DNA: TGCGCCAGCAGCTTGGAAGCGGGGGAGACCCAGTACTTC

J gene: TRBJ1-2
clone size: .
V gene: TRBV7-9
D gene: .
CDR3 protein: CASSTRQNPNYGYTF
CDR3 DNA: TGTGCCAGCAGCACTCGACAGAACCCTAACTATGGCTACACCTTC

J gene: TRBJ2-3
clone size: .
V gene: TRBV28
D gene: .
CDR3 protein: CASTLSATDTQYF
CDR3 DNA: TGTGCCAGCACCTTGTCCGCCACAGATACGCAGTATTTT

J gene: TRBJ1-5
clone size: .
V gene: TRBV10-2
D gene: TRBD1
CDR3 protein: CASSESGTGLNQPQHF
CDR3 DNA: TGCGCCAGCAGTGAGTCCGGGACAGGTTTAAATCAGCCCCAGCATTTT

J gene: TRBJ1-4
clone size: .
V gene: TRBV28
D gene: .
CDR3 protein: CASTPDGPGEKLFF
CDR3 DNA: TGTGCCAGCACCCCGGACGGTCCCGGCGAAAAACTGTTTTTT

J gene: TRBJ2-6
clone size: .
V gene: TRBV5-4
D gene: .
CDR3 protein: CASSLSLAGANVLTF
CDR3 DNA: TGTGCCAGCAGCTTGTCATTGGCTGGGGCCAACGTCCTGACTTTC

J gene: TRBJ1-1
clone size: .
V gene: TRBV5-1
D gene: TRBD1
CDR3 protein: CASRGRGPISAEAFF
CDR3 DNA: TGCGCCAGCAGGGGCAGGGGGCCCATATCGGCTGAAGCTTTCTTT

J gene: TRBJ2-7
clone size: few
V gene: TRBV4-3
D gene: .
CDR3 protein: CASSQDGFSGEQYF
CDR3 DNA: TGCGCCAGCAGCCAAGATGGGTTCAGTGGCGAGCAGTACTTC

J gene: TRBJ2-1
clone size: .
V gene: TRBV30
D gene: TRBD1
CDR3 protein: CAWRAQGAEYNEQFF
CDR3 DNA: TGTGCCTGGAGAGCACAGGGGGCGGAGTACAATGAGCAGTTCTTC

J gene: TRBJ1-2
clone size: once
V gene: TRBV2
D gene: .
CDR3 protein: CASKIDGWINYGYTF
CDR3 DNA: TGTGCCAGCAAAATAGATGGGTGGATTAACTATGGCTACACCTTC

J gene: TRBJ1-1
clone size: .
V gene: TRBV5-6
D gene: .
CDR3 protein: CASSLHGEAFF
CDR3 DNA: TGTGCCAGCAGCTTGCACGGTGAAGCTTTCTTT

J gene: TRBJ1-2
clone size: .
V gene: TRBV7-6
D gene: TRBD1
CDR3 protein: CASSQRQGPNYGYTF
CDR3 DNA: TGTGCCAGCAGCCAACGACAGGGACCTAACTATGGCTACACCTTC

J gene: TRBJ2-7
clone size: many
V gene: TRBV2
D gene: TRBD1
CDR3 protein: CASKDRASYEQYF
CDR3 DNA: TGTGCCAGCAAGGACAGGGCCTCCTACGAGCAGTACTTC

J gene: TRBJ2-7
clone size: .
V gene: TRBV5-6
D gene: .
CDR3 protein: CASSSGTGNYEQYF
CDR3 DNA: TGTGCCAGCAGCTCCGGGACGGGCAACTACGAGCAGTACTTC

J gene: TRBJ1-1
clone size: .
V gene: TRBV10-1
D gene: .
CDR3 protein: CASSPSKKLRAFF
CDR3 DNA: TGCGCCAGCAGTCCCTCGAAAAAACTTAGGGCTTTCTTT

J gene: TRBJ2-3
clone size: many
V gene: TRBV5-1
D gene: TRBD1
CDR3 protein: CASRYTGQGPDTQYF
CDR3 DNA: TGCGCCAGCAGATACACCGGACAGGGCCCAGATACGCAGTATTTT

J gene: TRBJ1-1
clone size: .
V gene: TRBV27
D gene: .
CDR3 protein: CASSSAVRGVAFF
CDR3 DNA: TGTGCCAGCAGTTCCGCCGTCCGGGGGGTAGCTTTCTTT

J gene: TRBJ2-7
clone size: few
V gene: TRBV6-5
D gene: TRBD1
CDR3 protein: CASSTGQGFPYEQYF
CDR3 DNA: TGTGCCAGCAGCACCGGACAGGGATTTCCCTACGAGCAGTACTTC

J gene: TRBJ1-6
clone size: .
V gene: TRBV9
D gene: TRBD1
CDR3 protein: CASSVTGQEYSPLHF
CDR3 DNA: TGTGCCAGCAGCGTAACCGGACAGGAGTATTCACCCCTCCACTTT

J gene: TRBJ2-7
clone size: .
V gene: TRBV19
D gene: TRBD2
CDR3 protein: CASSTSPAGVAEQYF
CDR3 DNA: TGTGCCAGTAGTACCAGCCCAGCGGGAGTCGCCGAGCAGTACTTC

J gene: TRBJ2-1
clone size: .
V gene: TRBV29-1
D gene: TRBD2
CDR3 protein: CSTRYTSGRPNEQFF
CDR3 DNA: TGCAGCACCCGGTACACTAGCGGGAGGCCCAATGAGCAGTTCTTC

J gene: TRBJ2-2
clone size: .
V gene: TRBV27
D gene: .
CDR3 protein: CASSLNSFPNTGELFF
CDR3 DNA: TGTGCCAGCAGTCTAAACAGTTTCCCGAACACCGGGGAGCTGTTTTTT

J gene: TRBJ2-1
clone size: .
V gene: TRBV5-4
D gene: TRBD2
CDR3 protein: CASRPGTSSYNEQFF
CDR3 DNA: TGTGCCAGCAGGCCGGGGACTAGCTCCTACAATGAGCAGTTCTTC

J gene: TRBJ2-7
clone size: .
V gene: TRBV5-1
D gene: .
CDR3 protein: CASSPGLQRGDYEQYF
CDR3 DNA: TGCGCCAGCAGCCCCGGACTGCAAAGGGGGGACTACGAGCAGTACTTC

J gene: TRBJ2-1
clone size: .
V gene: TRBV27
D gene: .
CDR3 protein: CASSFFEGSEQFF
CDR3 DNA: TGTGCCAGCAGTTTCTTCGAGGGCTCCGAGCAGTTCTTC

J gene: TRBJ1-4
clone size: .
V gene: TRBV2
D gene: TRBD1
CDR3 protein: CASSVVQGGEKLFF
CDR3 DNA: TGTGCCAGCAGTGTCGTACAGGGGGGGGAAAAACTGTTTTTT

J gene: TRBJ2-7
clone size: .
V gene: TRBV5-6
D gene: TRBD2
CDR3 protein: CASSFLAGAEQYF
CDR3 DNA: TGTGCCAGCAGCTTCCTAGCGGGAGCCGAGCAGTACTTC

J gene: TRBJ1-1
clone size: .
V gene: TRBV7-8
D gene: .
CDR3 protein: CASSPDLNTEAFF
CDR3 DNA: TGTGCCAGCAGCCCGGACTTGAACACTGAAGCTTTCTTT

J gene: TRBJ2-7
clone size: many
V gene: TRBV7-3
D gene: .
CDR3 protein: CASSLEVGLHVPYEQYF
CDR3 DNA: TGTGCCAGCAGCTTAGAGGTCGGTCTTCATGTCCCCTACGAGCAGTACTTC

J gene: TRBJ1-1
clone size: .
V gene: TRBV7-9
D gene: TRBD1
CDR3 protein: CASSQGGPHTEAFF
CDR3 DNA: TGTGCCAGCAGCCAGGGGGGGCCCCACACTGAAGCTTTCTTT

J gene: TRBJ2-7
clone size: .
V gene: TRBV19
D gene: TRBD2
CDR3 protein: CASSSGGSEQYF
CDR3 DNA: TGTGCCAGTAGTTCGGGGGGGAGCGAGCAGTACTTC

J gene: TRBJ1-1
clone size: .
V gene: TRBV28
D gene: .
CDR3 protein: CASSLSVGYTEAFF
CDR3 DNA: TGTGCCAGCAGTTTGTCGGTTGGGTACACTGAAGCTTTCTTT

J gene: TRBJ2-7
clone size: many
V gene: TRBV9
D gene: TRBD2
CDR3 protein: CASSVSPGGPSYEQYF
CDR3 DNA: TGTGCCAGCAGCGTATCCCCGGGAGGGCCTTCCTACGAGCAGTACTTC

J gene: TRBJ1-2
clone size: .
V gene: TRBV5-4
D gene: .
CDR3 protein: CASSLGSGRSYGYTF
CDR3 DNA: TGTGCCAGCAGCTTGGGGTCAGGGCGGTCCTATGGCTACACCTTC

J gene: TRBJ1-1
clone size: .
V gene: TRBV6-1
D gene: TRBD1
CDR3 protein: CASSDLLGTGNTEAFF
CDR3 DNA: TGTGCCAGCAGTGACCTCCTCGGGACAGGGAACACTGAAGCTTTCTTT

J gene: TRBJ1-4
clone size: .
V gene: TRBV18
D gene: TRBD1
CDR3 protein: CASSLTGTGVEKLFF
CDR3 DNA: TGTGCCAGCTCACTGACCGGGACAGGGGTTGAAAAACTGTTTTTT

J gene: TRBJ1-1
clone size: .
V gene: TRBV18
D gene: .
CDR3 protein: CASSPPMNTEAFF
CDR3 DNA: TGTGCTAGCTCACCCCCGATGAACACTGAAGCTTTCTTT

J gene: TRBJ1-3
clone size: few
V gene: TRBV5-6
D gene: .
CDR3 protein: CASSLIAGASGNTIYF
CDR3 DNA: TGTGCCAGCAGCTTGATTGCCGGGGCCTCTGGAAACACCATATATTTT

J gene: TRBJ2-4
clone size: .
V gene: TRBV5-1
D gene: .
CDR3 protein: CASSLPGDIQYF
CDR3 DNA: TGCGCCAGCAGCTTGCCGGGGGACATTCAGTACTTC

J gene: TRBJ2-3
clone size: .
V gene: TRBV7-9
D gene: TRBD1
CDR3 protein: CASSSTTDRVVDTQYF
CDR3 DNA: TGTGCCAGCAGCTCGACCACGGACAGGGTGGTCGATACGCAGTATTTT

J gene: TRBJ2-1
clone size: .
V gene: TRBV29-1
D gene: TRBD2
CDR3 protein: CSVGTSGSDNEQFF
CDR3 DNA: TGCAGCGTTGGGACTAGCGGGTCCGACAATGAGCAGTTCTTC

J gene: TRBJ2-3
clone size: .
V gene: TRBV18
D gene: .
CDR3 protein: CASSQNDGSNGDTQYF
CDR3 DNA: TGTGCCAGCTCACAAAACGACGGCTCAAATGGGGATACGCAGTATTTT

J gene: TRBJ2-3
clone size: many
V gene: TRBV30
D gene: .
CDR3 protein: CALTGLVTSTDTQYF
CDR3 DNA: TGTGCCCTGACAGGACTAGTTACTAGCACAGATACGCAGTATTTT

J gene: TRBJ2-7
clone size: once
V gene: TRBV9
D gene: .
CDR3 protein: CASSVGGGNSYEQYF
CDR3 DNA: TGTGCCAGCAGCGTAGGTGGAGGGAACTCCTACGAGCAGTACTTC